This T cell receptor beta chain was documented in a study of blood T cell repertoires in COVID-19 (dated by TCRdb to the early 2020s). Context from the whole study: Collaborator samples came from the United States, Italy and Spain and covered acute and convalescent phases of COVID-19. Where HLA class I and class II types were available, the types were taken from metadata supplied by the sample provider, not from assay-based typing. Samples came from the ongoing ImmuneRACE study (first 160 participants) plus 1,254 subjects from 6 global collaborators. Deeply sampled blood TCRbeta repertoires from subjects exposed to, actively infected with, or recovered from COVID-19 were included in the dataset. A de-identified subject ID, COVID-19 status, age in years and sex were almost always included in the sample metadata. The repertoires were released in a freely available public database meant as a resource for research on the immune response to SARS-CoV-2. The material from the prospective study consisted of cDNA or gDNA derived from T cells, B-cell-depleted T cells, or PBMCs. On the study overall, not on this receptor specifically: The amount of clinical and demographic metadata varied by source and participant and was provided uncurated.

Concerning this clone itself: Which antigen it targets is not known. No much larger clone is present one base from it, and per-base qualities are unavailable.

TCRbeta CDR3 regions were amplified from genomic DNA using the immunoSEQ Assay, a bias-controlled multiplex PCR. Regarding the original processing steps: Nucleated cell counts per sample were estimated from amplification of reference gene primers within the assay. Sequence reads were collapsed and filtered to measure the absolute abundance of every unique TCRbeta CDR3 rearrangement. For each sample, productive Simpson clonality was calculated as the square root of Simpson's diversity index across productive rearrangements. TCRdb re-hosts the immuneACCESS table, in-frame sequences only. Its copies lack some clones; in the studies checked, an unresolved V gene accounts for under half of them, and the cause for the rest is not known. The V and J calls and clone size are taken from that table; D and trimming were inferred from the DNA. In this sample the table shows roughly 360,000 clones, 85% to 90% of which occur a single time. The top ten hold over 0.9% of the sample.

The germline V gene (reference sequence) gives CDR1 as WNHNN and CDR2 as SYGVQD. From cysteine to phenylalanine, the CDR3 is 13 amino acids long. Only the CDR3 DNA is retained, 39 bases long and in frame from the first base. V ends up 6 bases short and J 3 bases short, with an unmatched junction base count of 4. Participants in the prospective study were aged 18 to 89 years, lived in under 30 United States geographic areas, and enrolled through a virtual design. To assign participants to cohorts, the prospective study relied on clinical history that participants themselves reported in a screening survey and a study questionnaire. In the prospective study, whole blood, serum and a nasopharyngeal or oropharyngeal swab were collected from each participant by mobile phlebotomists. Participants in the prospective study had the option to provide additional blood draws and questionnaires over an approximately 2-month period. Blood samples from the prospective study were shipped frozen or at room temperature prior to DNA extraction.

Rearrangement joined TRBV10-1 to TRBJ1-1, with 7 bases in between that match TRBD1. Sequencing was performed on PBMCs or T cells enriched from blood (not recorded which). The sequence derives from a woman in her 30s with acute COVID-19. The CDR3 sequence is CASRSQGDTEAFF. The nucleotide sequence reads as follows: TGCGCCAGCAGGAGCCAGGGGGACACTGAAGCTTTCTTT.